This T cell receptor beta chain was identified in a study of T cell responses to AZD1222 COVID-19 vaccine. Study at large: Second doses at about 4 or about 12 weeks were pooled.

With respect to this clone: Its antigen remains unidentified.

Study-wide results and limits: Clonal diversity was possibly underestimated; the donors were predominantly white British and more often female. Spike-specific TCR repertoires showed rising breadth and depth after two AZD1222 doses.

The assay was immunoSEQ multiplex PCR, and TCRdb's table has in-frame clones only and misses some. The profile covers fewer than 150,000 clones, with over 65% appearing a single time and roughly 4.3% taken by the ten largest. CDR3 size: 16 residues. V lost 4 bases and J lost 0; bases outside the gene matches: 9. Germline V gene lookup returns CDR1 SGHAT and CDR2 FQNNGV. V is TRBV11-2 and J is TRBJ2-7, with 7 bases aligning to TRBD1. The sequencing here drew on peripheral blood, taken on day 0 of AZD1222 vaccination. This TCR was sampled from an adult in good health. The CDR3 DNA reads as TGTGCCAGCAGCTCCTACAGGGGAACTTACTCCTACGAGCAGTACTTC. It specifies CASSSYRGTYSYEQYF.